This TCR beta chain was sequenced in a study of blood T cells in healthy people across ages. Study-wide results and limits: Age showed a roughly linear inverse relationship with TCR beta diversity per million T cells. Both higher diversity and more naive CD4+ cells marked long-lived donors when set against aged donors.

Primers used in a second PCR of roughly 7 to 12 cycles were a sample-barcoded 5' primer and a J-beta primer mix. Sequencing yielded, for each sample, at least 3 million paired-end reads carrying CDR3. TCRdb processed the 5' RACE reads anew with MiXCR; each CDR3 protein has one entry. The sample consists of around 1,800,000 distinct CDR3 sequences, about two fifths of them appearing once. This clonotype came up a few times. Antigen: not known. With 1 base clipped from V and 5 bases from J, the junction kept 10 bases outside the gene matches. The CDR3 sequence is 16 residues long. Germline CDR1 SGHVS, CDR2 FQNEAQ. Total RNA, at least 6 micrograms per sample, came from PBMCs.

The chain recombines TRBV7-8 with TRBJ2-7; TRBD1 agrees at 8 bases. This TCR came from a human donor in good health. Sequencing used blood. The CDR3 is CASSLGTGMRRDEQYF. The CDR3 DNA follows: TGTGCCAGCAGCTTAGGGACAGGGATGCGACGGGACGAGCAGTACTTC.